This T cell receptor beta chain was observed in a study of T-cell memory formation after mild COVID-19. Study summary: Across donors, TCR clusters were largely donor specific.

TCRdb reprocessed the 5' RACE reads via MiXCR and lists one record per CDR3 protein. The sample lists fewer than 300,000 distinct CDR3 sequences; around 17% were seen once. Findings and limits, study-wide: Contracting CD4+ clones were located mainly in CM and EM, and CD8+ clones in EMRA. There were some responding clones in pre-infection memory, which suggested that cross-reactive memory had joined. Contracting clones from day 15 to 85 showed balanced CD4/CD8; later expanders favored CD4+.

A word on this clonotype: Its matching antigen is unknown.

The CDR3 covers 15 residues. V was pared by 2 bases and J by 5 bases, with 12 bases between. Germline values: CDR1 SEHNR, CDR2 FQNEAQ (reference sequence). The TCR was taken from a man aged 18 to 30 who had mild COVID-19 (a few samples of this study predate the infection). Cell type and time point are not known. This sequence joins TRBV7-9 and TRBJ2-2, with a tentative D call TRBD1 (6 bases). The sequenced material came from PBMCs or a T cell subset sorted from them (not recorded which). The CDR3 region has the DNA TGTGCCAGCAGCTTACAACAGGGCGGAACCGGGGAGCTGTTTTTT. Translating gives CASSLQQGGTGELFF.